A single sample gave rise to the 27 T cell receptor beta chains below, sequenced in a study of CD8 T cells in ankylosing spondylitis. Notes on the study in general: What seemed typical of ankylosing spondylitis blood was a TCR beta motif built from roughly 8 highly homologous variants.

TCRdb independently ran MiXCR on the 5' RACE reads; one entry per CDR3 protein. This sample has around 890,000 distinct CDR3 sequences, with roughly 12% found just once. Antigens of these TCRs are unknown. Material: blood, either unsorted or a sorted T cell fraction (not recorded which). Receptor source: a male donor with ankylosing spondylitis.

This clonotype was seen ten or more times. This chain links TRBV6-6 with TRBJ2-1, with D possibly matching TRBD2 (6 bases). Germline V CDR1 and CDR2: MNHNY, SVGAGI (reference sequence). There are 13 residues in the CDR3. Trimming pared 6 bases from V and 15 bases from J, leaving 21 bases between. Here the CDR3 DNA reads TGTGCCAGCAGCCGACTAGGACCACTAAGTCCGTTCTTC. Translated: CASSRLGPLSPFF.

This clonotype was counted only a few times. The chain joins TRBV6-5 to TRBJ1-1; D may be TRBD1 (5 bases). Looked up from germline, CDR1 is MNHEY and CDR2 is SVGAGI. CDR3 length: 13 residues. V gave up 4 bases and J gave up 11 bases, with 17 bases separating them. The CDR3, as DNA: TGTGCCAGCAGTTCCCCGGGACTACGCTCCGCTTTCTTT. Protein product: CASSSPGLRSAFF.

There are many counts of this clonotype. The V and J genes are TRBV7-2 and TRBJ2-2; D is uncertain. Deletions cut 8 bases from V and 6 bases from J, with 13 bases between. Germline loops: CDR1 SGHTA, CDR2 FQGNSA. This CDR3 comprises 13 residues. DNA for the CDR3: TGTGCCAGCTCCCTCAACCGGGCCGGGGAGCTGTTTTTT. It encodes CASSLNRAGELFF.

Many counts were recorded for this clonotype. CDR3 sequence: CSARGHLEAFF. As DNA, the CDR3 is TGCAGTGCTAGAGGACACCTTGAAGCTTTCTTT. The rearrangement links TRBV20-1 to TRBJ1-1; unclear D gene. CDR1 DFQATT and CDR2 SNEGSKA come from the germline V gene (reference sequence). V dropped 1 base and J dropped 7 bases, with 7 bases sitting between them. The CDR3 covers 11 residues.

The CDR3 DNA is TGTGCCAGCGGGCAACAGGGGGCGCTTGGAAAACTGTTTTTT. This codes for CASGQQGALGKLFF. The V gene is TRBV28, the J gene TRBJ1-4, with 9 bases aligning to TRBD1. The CDR3 extends over 14 amino acids. Germline V gives CDR1 MDHEN, CDR2 SYDVKM. J gave up 10 bases and V 8 bases, and 11 bases lay outside the gene matches.

In this sample, this clonotype turned up a few times. V usage is TRBV12-3 or TRBV12-4 and J usage is TRBJ1-2, with TRBD1 matching 10 bases. The CDR3 has 13 residues. The ends lost 6 bases at V and 8 bases at J; junction bases unmatched: 6. This CDR3 reads CASSPTGGEGYTF. In DNA, the CDR3 is TGTGCCAGCAGCCCGACAGGGGGCGAAGGCTACACCTTC.

This clonotype was observed a few times. V usage is TRBV5-1 and J usage is TRBJ1-1; maybe TRBD1 (6 bases). With 1 base removed from V and 11 bases from J, the gap between germline ends came to 12 bases. This CDR3 comprises 12 residues. Germline CDR1 SGHRS, CDR2 YFSETQ. The DNA for the CDR3 is TGCGCCAGCAGCTTGAACACAGGGCTTGCTTTCTTT. The encoded protein is CASSLNTGLAFF.

This clonotype was observed a handful of times. The chain combines TRBV4-2 with TRBJ2-7; D is perhaps TRBD1 (7 bases). The CDR3 contains 16 residues. Germline CDR1 LGHNA, CDR2 YNFKEQ. V was trimmed by 4 bases and J by 7 bases, leaving 23 bases between them. The CDR3, as DNA: TGTGCCAGCAGCCTACCCTCAGGGGGGAACCAAGGGGAGCAGTACTTC. As protein: CASSLPSGGNQGEQYF.

This clonotype has at least ten counts. The chain carries TRBV20-1 and TRBJ2-5, with D perhaps TRBD2 (6 bases). Deletions cut 0 bases from V and 2 bases from J, with 10 bases between. CDR3 length: 14 residues. Germline assignment: CDR1 DFQATT and CDR2 SNEGSKA (reference sequence). The CDR3 sequence: CSARDLAGQETQYF. The DNA for the CDR3 is TGCAGTGCTAGAGATCTTGCGGGACAAGAGACCCAGTACTTC.

A few counts support this clonotype. This chain uses TRBV7-6 with TRBJ2-5; D gene uncertain. V lost 0 bases, J lost 5 bases, and 13 bases lay in between. Germline CDR1 SGHVS, CDR2 FNYEAQ. The CDR3 contains 15 residues. The CDR3 nucleotides read TGTGCCAGCAGCTTAGCCCCGGCACAACTCGAGACCCAGTACTTC. Protein product: CASSLAPAQLETQYF.

This clonotype was detected ten times or more. V and J are TRBV29-1 and TRBJ1-1, with D perhaps matching TRBD1 (6 bases). The CDR3 length is 14 residues. V was trimmed by 4 bases and J by 3 bases, leaving 15 bases between them. Germline assignment: CDR1 SQVTM and CDR2 ANQGSEA. The CDR3 bases are TGCAGCGTTGGGATGACAGGCTTGGACACTGAAGCTTTCTTT. Encoded protein: CSVGMTGLDTEAFF.

The J gene is TRBJ2-5, the V gene TRBV28; possible D gene TRBD1, 6 bases. The germline gives CDR1 MDHEN, CDR2 SYDVKM. The CDR3 length is 16 residues. The V gene lost 3 bases and the J gene lost 7 bases, with 21 bases spanning the gap. This chain's CDR3 is CASSLSGQGIVGTQYF. The CDR3 DNA reads TGTGCCAGCAGTTTGAGTGGGCAGGGGATCGTGGGGACCCAGTACTTC.

This chain links TRBV7-2 with TRBJ2-2, with D tentatively TRBD2 (6 bases). This CDR3 comprises 17 residues. The V end was cut by 2 bases, the J end by 5 bases, with 18 bases between. Germline CDR1 is SGHTA and CDR2 is FQGNSA. This chain's CDR3 is CASSLRLRPGRTGELFF. The CDR3 DNA reads as TGTGCCAGCAGCTTACGTCTCCGGCCAGGGAGGACCGGGGAGCTGTTTTTT.

This clonotype was observed at least ten times. The rearrangement uses TRBV29-1 and TRBJ1-2, with D possibly TRBD1 on 6 matching bases. V was cut by 6 bases and J by 2 bases, with 7 bases left in between. Germline CDR1 is SQVTM and CDR2 is ANQGSEA. The CDR3 runs to 11 residues. CDR3 coding DNA: TGCAGCGTGGACAGAAACTATGGCTACACCTTC. Protein product: CSVDRNYGYTF. Together with reference TRBV29-1 and TRBJ1-2, the CDR3 gives the full variable domain: SAVISQKPSRDICQRGTSLTIQCQVDSQVTMMFWYRQQPGQSLTLIATANQGSEATYESGFVIDKFPISRPNLTFSTLTVSNMSPEDSSIYLCSVDRNYGYTFGSGTRLTVV.

This clonotype was seen more than once but under ten times. This chain connects TRBV20-1 to TRBJ2-5, with 8 bases matching TRBD1. The germline V gene has CDR1 DFQATT and CDR2 SNEGSKA (reference sequence). The CDR3 runs to 13 residues. Trimming cost V 5 bases and J 5 bases; bases outside gene matches: 7. As DNA, the CDR3 is TGCAGTGCTCTAAGGACAGGGAAGGAGACCCAGTACTTC. The encoded protein is CSALRTGKETQYF.

This clonotype was detected only a few times. The chain is built from TRBV7-9 and TRBJ1-6, with D possibly matching TRBD1 (5 bases). Germline V lookup: CDR1 SEHNR, CDR2 FQNEAQ (reference sequence). Trimming removed 8 bases from V and 10 bases from J, with 18 bases in between. The CDR3 loop spans 14 amino acids. Here the CDR3 DNA reads TGTGCCAGCGATGGTGGGACCCTCGACTCACCCCTCCACTTT. It translates to CASDGGTLDSPLHF. Looking up the rest from reference TRBV7-9 and TRBJ1-6 gives the full variable domain: DTGVSQNPRHKITKRGQNVTFRCDPISEHNRLYWYRQTLGQGPEFLTYFQNEAQLEKSRLLSDRFSAERPKGSFSTLEIQRTEQGDSAMYLCASDGGTLDSPLHFGNGTRLTVT.

V gene TRBV12-3 or TRBV12-4 combines with J gene TRBJ1-6, with D uncertain. V was trimmed by 2 bases and J by 8 bases, leaving 10 bases between them. CDR3 length equals 14 residues. In DNA, the CDR3 is TGTGCCAGCAGTTTATCCGCGGGTGATTCACCCCTCCACTTT. It codes for CASSLSAGDSPLHF.

This clonotype came up a few times. V and J are TRBV5-1 and TRBJ1-1; a possible D gene is TRBD1 (5 bases). V gave up 4 bases and J gave up 6 bases, with 16 bases separating them. Per the germline V gene, CDR1 is SGHRS and CDR2 is YFSETQ. The CDR3 is 14 amino acids. CDR3 coding DNA: TGCGCCAGCAGCGACCCTCAGGGTGCCGCTGAAGCTTTCTTT. This encodes CASSDPQGAAEAFF. The whole variable domain, remainder taken from reference TRBV5-1 and TRBJ1-1, is KAGVTQTPRYLIKTRGQQVTLSCSPISGHRSVSWYQQTPGQGLQFLFEYFSETQRNKGNFPGRFSGRQFSNSRSEMNVSTLELGDSALYLCASSDPQGAAEAFFGQGTRLTVV.

Worth noting for this clonotype: A read error may produce the germline difference seen at one junction end. The gene calls are TRBV12-3 or TRBV12-4 and TRBJ2-7, with TRBD1 matching 8 bases. This CDR3 comprises 15 residues. The CDR3 DNA sequence: TGTGCCAGCAGGAGTAGACAGGGGATGGGGTACGAGCTGTACTTC. Its protein product is CASRSRQGMGYELYF.

This clonotype was recorded many times. In nucleotides, the CDR3 is TGCGCCAGCAGCTTGGAAGTAGGGAGCACAGATACGCAGTATTTT. Translated: CASSLEVGSTDTQYF. The chain is built from TRBV5-1 and TRBJ2-3; D gene uncertain. V was trimmed by 0 bases and J by 0 bases, leaving 8 bases between them. The length of the CDR3 is 15 residues. Germline-derived CDR1 and CDR2 are SGHRS and YFSETQ. Together with reference TRBV5-1 and TRBJ2-3, the CDR3 gives the full variable domain: KAGVTQTPRYLIKTRGQQVTLSCSPISGHRSVSWYQQTPGQGLQFLFEYFSETQRNKGNFPGRFSGRQFSNSRSEMNVSTLELGDSALYLCASSLEVGSTDTQYFGPGTRLTVL.

This chain joins TRBV20-1 and TRBJ1-5; TRBD1 aligns across 7 bases. Germline assignment: CDR1 DFQATT and CDR2 SNEGSKA (reference sequence). The CDR3 extends over 13 amino acids. For the CDR3, the DNA is TGCAGCCTTCGGGACAGCTTCAATCAGCCCCAGCATTTT. This sequence encodes CSLRDSFNQPQHF.

This clonotype was detected many times. The genes are TRBV29-1 and TRBJ2-3, with D maybe TRBD1 (6 bases). V lost 5 bases and J 2 bases, leaving 14 bases between the germline ends. This CDR3 has 14 amino acids. Germline-derived CDR1 and CDR2 are SQVTM and ANQGSEA. The CDR3 nucleotides are TGCAGCGTTCGGACAGCTATTGACACAGATACGCAGTATTTT. Residues: CSVRTAIDTDTQYF.

This clonotype was picked up many times. A junction boundary mismatches the germline segment, possibly from a read error. The CDR3 region is CASSLQGEETQYF. CDR3 coding DNA: TGTGCCAGCAGCCTCCAAGGAGAAGAGACCCAGTACTTC. This rearrangement joins TRBV5-1 to TRBJ2-5, with D unresolved. This CDR3 has 13 amino acids. CDR1 SGHRS and CDR2 YFSETQ come from the germline V gene.

The CDR3 nucleotides read TGTGCCAGCAGTAGGAGGGGAGGGGACTTGCAAGAGACCCAGTACTTC. The encoded protein is CASSRRGGDLQETQYF. The chain couples TRBV6-1 to TRBJ2-5, with 7 bases that match TRBD2. V shed 5 bases, J shed 2 bases, and the junction held 11 bases outside the gene matches. The CDR3 has 16 amino acids. Germline CDR1 is MNHNS and CDR2 is SASEGT.

This clonotype was observed a few times. The chain employs TRBV20-1 and TRBJ1-1; D is possibly TRBD1 (6 bases). This CDR3 is built from 14 residues. The V and J ends lost 6 bases and 4 bases respectively, with 18 bases between them. Germline CDR1 reads DFQATT; CDR2 reads SNEGSKA (reference sequence). The CDR3 protein is CSALGQLMGTEAFF. The CDR3 DNA is TGCAGTGCCCTTGGACAGCTAATGGGCACTGAAGCTTTCTTT.

This clonotype was seen a handful of times. This chain joins TRBV7-2 and TRBJ2-5; D is uncertain. V lost 2 bases and J 4 bases, leaving 8 bases between the germline ends. The CDR3 consists of 13 residues. Per the germline V gene, CDR1 is SGHTA and CDR2 is FQGNSA. The DNA of the CDR3 is TGTGCCAGCAGCTTAATACCAACAGAGACCCAGTACTTC. It translates to CASSLIPTETQYF. The whole variable domain, remainder taken from reference TRBV7-2 and TRBJ2-5, is GAGVSQSPSNKVTEKGKDVELRCDPISGHTALYWYRQSLGQGLEFLIYFQGNSAPDKSGLPSDRFSAERTGGSVSTLTIQRTQQEDSAVYLCASSLIPTETQYFGPGTRLLVL.

CDR3 in amino acids: CASSAGAIPNYGYTF. Here the CDR3 DNA reads TGTGCCAGCAGCGCCGGGGCCATCCCTAACTATGGCTACACCTTC. The chain uses TRBV9 and TRBJ1-2; D may be TRBD1 (5 bases). In germline, CDR1 is SGDLS, CDR2 YYNGEE. V was pared by 3 bases and J by 0 bases, with 12 bases between. The CDR3 spans 15 residues.